At least ten counts were recorded for the clone carrying this TCR beta chain. Sorting was used to obtain naive CD8 T cells (CD8+CD4-CCR7+CD45RA+). The data stem from a study of molecular identifiers for immune sequencing clone quantification. Making the bulk TCR libraries relied on previously described methods and listed TCR primers. TCRdb processed the PCR reads anew with MiXCR; each CDR3 protein has one entry. The data show about 640,000 distinct CDR3 sequences, just under 20% seen once. CDR1 and CDR2 (germline): SGHRS, YFSETQ. V lost 0 bases and J lost 2, with 5 bases in between. CDR3 length: 14 residues.

The sample consisted of naive CD8+ T cells from blood, with Jurkat cell RNA spiked in. Subset here: FACS-sorted CD8+CD4-CCR7+CD45RA+ naive T cells. This sequence was found in a human donor in good health. Some libraries in this study had Jurkat cell RNA spiked in. This chain connects TRBV5-1 to TRBJ2-2; D uncertain. The CDR3 DNA reads TGCGCCAGCAGCTTGGGGTCCAACACCGGGGAGCTGTTTTTT. Encoded protein: CASSLGSNTGELFF.